Sequencing of this T cell receptor (beta chain) was carried out in a study of cytomegalovirus exposure and HLA in healthy donors. Across the study: A later analysis reported the roughly 120 validation repertoires used the same platform as the approximately 660 first-cohort repertoires.

The CDR3 extends over 13 amino acids. Trimming removed 2 bases at V and 15 bases at J, with 17 bases between. Germline V gives CDR1 SNHLY, CDR2 FYNNEI. General study results and limits: The tendency of first-cohort TCR clusters to co-occur in the approximately 120 validation repertoires was identified by a subsequent analysis. Rarity marked most TCR sequences, yet some public TCRs occurred in many donors.

TCRdb keeps only in-frame clones here, not all; method: immunoSEQ multiplex PCR. The sample lists 200,000 to 250,000 clones; around 78% were seen once. This clone was observed many times. Its antigen is not identified. This receptor was obtained from a woman under 30 in good health and CMV-seronegative. The chain employs TRBV2 and TRBJ1-5; unclear D gene. Sequencing was carried out using PBMCs. The CDR3, as DNA: TGTGCCAGCAGTGAAACCCCCGGTTCTTCGGGGCATTTT. Its translation: CASSETPGSSGHF.